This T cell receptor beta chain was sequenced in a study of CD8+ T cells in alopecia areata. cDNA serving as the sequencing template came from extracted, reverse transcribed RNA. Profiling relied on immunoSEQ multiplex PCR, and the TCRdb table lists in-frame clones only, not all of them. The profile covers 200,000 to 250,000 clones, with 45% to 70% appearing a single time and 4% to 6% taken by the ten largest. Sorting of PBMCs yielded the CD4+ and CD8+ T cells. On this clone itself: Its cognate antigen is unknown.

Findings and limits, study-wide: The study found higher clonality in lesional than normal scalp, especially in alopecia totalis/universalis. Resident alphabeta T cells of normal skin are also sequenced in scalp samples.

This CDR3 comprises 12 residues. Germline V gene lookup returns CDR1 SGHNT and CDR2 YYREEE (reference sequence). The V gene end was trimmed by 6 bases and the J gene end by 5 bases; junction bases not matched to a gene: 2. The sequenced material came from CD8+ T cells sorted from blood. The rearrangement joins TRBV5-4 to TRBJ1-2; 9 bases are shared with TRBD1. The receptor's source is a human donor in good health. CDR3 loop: CASNGQGYGYTF. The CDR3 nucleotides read TGTGCCAGCAACGGACAGGGGTATGGCTACACCTTC.